This is a list of T cell receptor beta chains from one sample in a study of cytomegalovirus exposure and HLA in healthy donors. Sequencing was performed with immunoSEQ multiplex PCR; in TCRdb, only in-frame clones are kept and a portion is missing. The table lists over 130,000 clones, 78% of them singletons. The sample comprised PBMCs. These receptors all come from a woman in her thirties or forties in good health and CMV-seropositive. Each CDR3 is given with its conserved first and last residue. A D gene is named only where the DNA matches it firmly. Expanded clones get a size class; other rows say once, few or many, or leave the size out.

d_call j_call v_call clone_size cdr3_aa cdr3_nt
TRBD2 TRBJ2-3 TRBV7-6 . CASSLVGTSGGRTDTQYF TGTGCCAGCAGCTTAGTTGGCACTAGCGGGGGTCGCACAGATACGCAGTATTTT
TRBD1 TRBJ2-7 TRBV7-8 . CASRRYGTGGGEQYF TGTGCCAGCAGACGATACGGGACAGGGGGCGGAGAGCAGTACTTC
. TRBJ1-1 TRBV2 . CASSVQGNTEAFF TGTGCCAGCAGCGTACAGGGTAACACTGAAGCTTTCTTT
TRBD2 TRBJ2-1 TRBV5-1 . CASSLSGTSGRAFDEQFF TGCGCCAGCAGTCTAAGCGGGACTAGCGGGAGGGCCTTTGATGAGCAGTTCTTC
. TRBJ2-7 TRBV6-5 . CASSRGNIYEQYF TGTGCCAGCAGCCGCGGGAACATCTACGAGCAGTACTTC
. TRBJ2-1 TRBV6-5 . CASSRDQPGLRGLF TGTGCCAGCAGTCGAGACCAGCCGGGACTCCGAGGGCTCTTC
TRBD1 TRBJ1-1 TRBV6-1 . CASGTGKNTEAFF TGTGCCAGCGGGACAGGGAAGAACACTGAAGCTTTCTTT
TRBD1 TRBJ2-3 TRBV6-5 . CASRGTGSTDTQYF TGTGCCAGCAGGGGGACAGGGTCCACAGATACGCAGTATTTT
. TRBJ2-3 TRBV7-3 . CASSLGPVTDTQYF TGTGCCAGCAGCTTAGGTCCGGTCACAGATACGCAGTATTTT
TRBD2 TRBJ2-1 TRBV5-4 . CASSLVAGAYNEQFF TGTGCCAGCAGCTTGGTAGCGGGGGCCTACAATGAGCAGTTCTTC
. TRBJ2-1 TRBV19 once CATSLRRVNEQFF TGTGCCACCTCCCTGAGGAGGGTTAATGAGCAGTTCTTC
. TRBJ1-3 TRBV5-1 once CASSLQGGNTIYF TGCGCCAGCAGCTTACAGGGTGGAAACACCATATATTTT
TRBD2 TRBJ2-7 TRBV6-5 few CASTSGGGQYEQYF TGTGCCAGCACCTCCGGGGGGGGGCAATACGAGCAGTACTTC
TRBD2 TRBJ2-1 TRBV11-2 . CASSLGLAANEQFF TGTGCCAGCAGCTTAGGGCTAGCGGCCAATGAGCAGTTCTTC
TRBD1 TRBJ1-2 TRBV5-6 . CASSPGGPNYGYTF TGTGCCAGCAGCCCAGGGGGCCCGAACTATGGCTACACCTTC
. TRBJ1-5 TRBV29-1 . CSVVVRSDQPQHF TGCAGCGTTGTGGTGCGCAGCGATCAGCCCCAGCATTTT
. TRBJ2-7 TRBV6-1 . CASSEFDSSYEQYF TGTGCCAGCAGTGAATTTGACAGTTCCTACGAGCAGTACTTC
TRBD2 TRBJ2-7 TRBV5-1 . CASSFTGTSGHEQYF TGCGCCAGCAGCTTTACCGGGACTAGCGGTCACGAGCAGTACTTC
. TRBJ2-3 TRBV6-5 . CASSPRTRGTQYF TGTGCCAGCAGCCCTCGGACTCGTGGTACGCAGTATTTT
. TRBJ1-2 TRBV5-1 . CASSPGRGPGGYTF TGCGCCAGCAGCCCCGGGCGGGGGCCCGGGGGCTACACCTTC
. TRBJ2-7 TRBV2 . CASISGYEQYF TGTGCCAGCATTAGCGGTTACGAGCAGTACTTC
. TRBJ2-2 TRBV18 . CASSPRLGYTGELFF TGTGCCAGCTCACCACGACTAGGGTACACCGGGGAGCTGTTTTTT
. TRBJ2-2 TRBV13 . CASSSQGNTGELFF TGTGCCAGCAGCTCCCAGGGAAACACCGGGGAGCTGTTTTTT
TRBD2 TRBJ2-1 TRBV28 . CASSQAGGAYNEQFF TGTGCCAGCAGTCAAGCGGGAGGAGCCTACAATGAGCAGTTCTTC
TRBD2 TRBJ2-5 TRBV13 . CASSLGPGLVGDKTQYF TGTGCCAGCAGCTTGGGTCCCGGACTAGTTGGGGATAAGACCCAGTACTTC
. TRBJ2-1 TRBV20-1 few CSARMVFGQFF TGCAGTGCTAGAATGGTCTTCGGGCAGTTCTTC
TRBD2 TRBJ2-3 TRBV7-6 . CASSLSGRSRTDTQYF TGTGCCAGCAGCTTGAGCGGGAGATCACGGACAGATACGCAGTATTTT
TRBD2 TRBJ2-1 TRBV2 . CASTPGGTRNEQFF TGTGCCAGCACCCCCGGGGGGACTAGAAATGAGCAGTTCTTC
TRBD1 TRBJ1-2 TRBV5-6 . CASSGMGDRGTNYGYTF TGTGCCAGCAGCGGCATGGGGGACAGGGGGACTAACTATGGCTACACCTTC
. TRBJ2-7 TRBV19 . CASSALKEAYSEQYF TGTGCCAGTAGTGCACTTAAGGAGGCGTACAGCGAGCAGTACTTC
TRBD2 TRBJ2-3 TRBV9 . CASSVDWTSGTDTQYF TGTGCCAGCAGCGTAGACTGGACTAGCGGCACAGATACGCAGTATTTT
TRBD2 TRBJ2-7 TRBV6-4 few CASSEEAGGPGEQYF TGTGCCAGCAGTGAAGAAGCGGGAGGGCCCGGCGAGCAGTACTTC
TRBD2 TRBJ2-3 TRBV7-3 . CASSSTSGGGDTQYF TGTGCCAGCAGCTCCACTAGCGGGGGGGGAGATACGCAGTATTTT
. TRBJ2-1 TRBV13 . CASSPRYLNEQFF TGTGCCAGCAGCCCTCGCTACTTGAATGAGCAGTTCTTC
. TRBJ2-4 TRBV4-1 . CASSSPGGISIQYF TGCGCCAGCAGCTCTCCCGGGGGAATAAGCATTCAGTACTTC
TRBD1 TRBJ2-5 TRBV5-1 once CASSWGQIHQETQYF TGCGCCAGCAGTTGGGGACAGATTCACCAAGAGACCCAGTACTTC
TRBD1 TRBJ2-6 TRBV27 once CASSEDRGVASGANVLTF TGTGCCAGCAGTGAAGACAGGGGTGTAGCTTCTGGGGCCAACGTCCTGACTTTC
. TRBJ1-2 TRBV15 . CATSSKPSPNYGYTF TGTGCCACCAGCAGCAAGCCAAGTCCCAACTATGGCTACACCTTC
. TRBJ2-1 TRBV6-6 . CASSPRVPSVNNEQFF TGTGCCAGCAGCCCCAGGGTTCCTAGCGTGAACAATGAGCAGTTCTTC
TRBD2 TRBJ2-1 TRBV2 . CASSDQRGGYNEQFF TGTGCCAGCAGTGATCAGCGGGGTGGTTACAATGAGCAGTTCTTC
. TRBJ2-2 TRBV20-1 . CSARRTGELFF TGCAGTGCTAGACGGACCGGGGAGCTGTTTTTT
. TRBJ2-5 TRBV10-1 . CASSDRSSQETQYF TGCGCCAGCAGTGATCGATCCAGCCAAGAGACCCAGTACTTC
. TRBJ2-2 TRBV25-1 once CASSQPKTENTGELFF TGTGCCAGCAGTCAACCGAAGACAGAGAACACCGGGGAGCTGTTTTTT
. TRBJ1-4 TRBV2 few CASSEFLGGKLFF TGTGCCAGCAGTGAATTTCTCGGGGGGAAACTGTTTTTT
. TRBJ2-1 TRBV9 few CASSVSRGEQFF TGTGCCAGCAGCGTGAGTAGGGGTGAGCAGTTCTTC
TRBD2 TRBJ2-3 TRBV7-2 . CASSLAGGWNTQYF TGTGCCAGCAGCTTAGCGGGAGGGTGGAATACGCAGTATTTT
TRBD1 TRBJ2-7 TRBV27 . CASSGTGVNSYEQYF TGTGCCAGCAGTGGGACAGGGGTAAATTCCTACGAGCAGTACTTC
. TRBJ2-5 TRBV30 . CAWSKRGMETQYF TGTGCCTGGAGTAAAAGGGGCATGGAGACCCAGTACTTC
. TRBJ2-1 TRBV27 . CASSFEGGQPISYNEQFF TGTGCCAGCAGTTTCGAAGGCGGTCAACCGATCTCCTACAATGAGCAGTTCTTC
TRBD1 TRBJ1-5 TRBV6-6 . CASSDRGRNNQPQHF TGTGCCAGCAGTGACAGGGGGAGGAACAATCAGCCCCAGCATTTT
TRBD1 TRBJ2-5 TRBV5-1 . CASRWGQLEETQYF TGCGCCAGCAGGTGGGGACAGCTCGAAGAGACCCAGTACTTC